This TCR beta chain was found in a study of cytomegalovirus exposure and HLA in healthy donors. This clone qualifies as medium-sized. Both 60 Vbeta primers and 13 Jbeta primers went into the PCR. TCRdb's copy holds only in-frame clones and misses some; the assay was immunoSEQ multiplex PCR. The sample has 110,000 to 150,000 clones; 60% to 80% are singletons. Trimming removed 3 bases at V and 1 base at J, with 9 bases between. Germline V gene sequence: CDR1 WSHSY, CDR2 SAAADI. This CDR3 is 14 amino acids long. The rearrangement joins TRBV10-2 to TRBJ1-1; D uncertain. The receptor comes from a male donor in good health and CMV-seronegative. Specimen: PBMCs. The CDR3 protein is CASSDDLANTEAFF. CDR3 in DNA: TGCGCCAGCAGTGACGATCTGGCGAACACTGAAGCTTTCTTT.